Each of the 21 T cell receptor beta chains below was sequenced from the same sample in a study of cytomegalovirus exposure and HLA in healthy donors. Amplification used 60 Vbeta primers and 13 Jbeta primers. TCRdb's table, derived via immunoSEQ multiplex PCR, lists solely in-frame clones and lacks some. The repertoire holds 40,000 to 55,000 clones, about 60% seen once, with more than 10% in the top ten. The sequencing input was PBMCs. These receptors were taken from a man aged 55-75 years in good health and CMV-seropositive.

This clone was seen a single time. The gene calls are TRBV29-1 and TRBJ2-7; 11 bases map to TRBD2. CDR1 is SQVTM and CDR2 is ANQGSEA in the germline V gene. J was trimmed by 2 bases and V by 5 bases; bases with no gene match: 2. This CDR3 region has 13 residues. The CDR3 loop reads CSVQLAGAYEQYF. In DNA, the CDR3 is TGCAGCGTTCAACTAGCGGGGGCCTACGAGCAGTACTTC.

This rearrangement joins TRBV7-9 to TRBJ2-7, with 8 nucleotides matching TRBD2. Germline V gene data show CDR1 as SEHNR and CDR2 as FQNEAQ (reference sequence). After removal of 8 bases from V and 7 bases from J, the junction contained 16 bases not matched to a gene. CDR3 size: 15 residues. CDR3 in amino acids: CASSPGLAGFGEQYF. In DNA form, the CDR3 reads TGTGCCAGCTCCCCCGGGCTAGCGGGTTTTGGAGAGCAGTACTTC.

The chain employs TRBV5-1 and TRBJ2-3; D call uncertain. This CDR3 is 16 amino acids long. Trimming stripped 4 bases from V and 4 bases from J, with 19 bases between. From germline, CDR1 is SGHRS and CDR2 YFSETQ. CDR3 protein: CASSENRAEIADTQYF. For the CDR3, the DNA is TGCGCCAGCAGCGAAAACAGAGCTGAAATCGCAGATACGCAGTATTTT.

The chain joins TRBV7-3 to TRBJ2-1; D call uncertain. V lost 2 bases and J 6 bases, leaving 8 bases between the germline ends. There are 13 residues in the CDR3. In germline, CDR1 is SGHTA, CDR2 FQGTGA. CDR3 sequence (DNA): TGTGCCAGCAGCTTAGGGCCTGGCAATGAGCAGTTCTTC. This codes for CASSLGPGNEQFF.

The gene calls are TRBV5-4 and TRBJ1-1; D is perhaps TRBD1 (5 bases). Germline V CDR1 and CDR2: SGHNT, YYREEE (reference sequence). V was clipped by 5 bases and J by 3 bases, with 11 bases between them. The CDR3 totals 13 residues. Here the CDR3 DNA reads TGTGCCAGCAGGCGCCCGGGGGACACTGAAGCTTTCTTT. The encoded protein is CASRRPGDTEAFF.

The table lists this clone with a few counts. The chain links TRBV6-6 to TRBJ1-3; the D is unclear. Germline CDR1 and CDR2: MNHNY and SVGAGI (reference sequence). Between the trimmed V and J ends, which lost 1 base and 1 base, there was a span of 8 bases. The CDR3 extends over 15 amino acids. The CDR3 reads CASSYYGESGNTIYF. The DNA of the CDR3 is TGTGCCAGCAGTTACTATGGGGAGTCTGGAAACACCATATATTTT.

The rearrangement links TRBV7-6 to TRBJ1-1; no clear D gene. The CDR3 covers 13 residues. V shed 5 bases and J shed 1 base, with 8 bases lying between them. Germline-derived CDR1 and CDR2 are SGHVS and FNYEAQ. Written as DNA, the CDR3 is TGTGCCAGCAGCACTCAAGAGAACACTGAAGCTTTCTTT. It translates to CASSTQENTEAFF.

The V and J genes are TRBV19 and TRBJ2-1; tentatively, D is TRBD2 (5 bases). The CDR3 is 16 amino acids. Per germline, CDR1 LNHDA and CDR2 SQIVND (reference sequence). The ends were cut back, 3 bases at V and 6 bases at J, with 18 bases in the middle. The CDR3 sequence is CASSISSGADFNEQFF. In nucleotides, the CDR3 is TGTGCCAGTAGTATTTCAAGCGGAGCCGATTTCAATGAGCAGTTCTTC.

This clone appeared a few times. The chain uses TRBV19 and TRBJ2-3, with 12 bases identical to TRBD2. The germline gives CDR1 LNHDA, CDR2 SQIVND (reference sequence). The CDR3 runs to 15 residues. The V and J ends lost 2 bases and 4 bases, in that order; junction bases with no gene match: 1. CDR3 DNA sequence: TGTGCCAGTAGTATAACTAGCGGGAGGTCAGATACGCAGTATTTT. As protein: CASSITSGRSDTQYF. Together with reference TRBV19 and TRBJ2-3, the CDR3 gives the full variable domain: DGGITQSPKYLFRKEGQNVTLSCEQNLNHDAMYWYRQDPGQGLRLIYYSQIVNDFQKGDIAEGYSVSREKKESFPLTVTSAQKNPTAFYLCASSITSGRSDTQYFGPGTRLTVL.

The CDR3 nucleotides read TGCGCCAGCAGCCCGGACAGAGTTTTGACCCAGTACTTC. Protein sequence: CASSPDRVLTQYF. The V and J genes are TRBV5-1 and TRBJ2-5; the D gene is possibly TRBD1 (6 bases). Germline V gives CDR1 SGHRS, CDR2 YFSETQ. This CDR3 comprises 13 residues. Between the trimmed V and J ends, which lost 4 bases and 7 bases, there was a span of 14 bases.

This chain connects TRBV7-8 to TRBJ2-5; 7 nucleotides align to TRBD1. The better agreement between TRBJ2-7 and the DNA end casts doubt on the J call. From germline, CDR1 is SGHVS and CDR2 FQNEAQ. The CDR3 extends over 14 amino acids. The CDR3 spells CASTQNHRGYEQYF. For the CDR3, the DNA is TGTGCCAGCACCCAAAACCACAGGGGATACGAGCAGTACTTC.

This CDR3 reads CASSGGLAGSTDTQYF. As DNA, the CDR3 is TGTGCCAGCAGTGGAGGACTAGCGGGAAGCACAGATACGCAGTATTTT. The chain carries TRBV6-1 and TRBJ2-3; TRBD2 aligns across 12 bases. Germline V gene sequence: CDR1 MNHNS, CDR2 SASEGT. The CDR3 is 16 amino acids. Trimming at V came to 4 bases and at J to 0 bases, leaving 2 bases not matched to a gene.

The chain recombines TRBV28 with TRBJ2-2, with 11 bases matching TRBD2. With 7 bases clipped from V and 4 bases from J, the junction kept 11 bases outside the gene matches. This CDR3 contains 17 residues. Germline loops: CDR1 MDHEN, CDR2 SYDVKM. In nucleotides, the CDR3 is TGTGCCAGCATCTCTATACTAGCGGGAGAATGCACCGGGGAGCTGTTTTTT. It translates to CASISILAGECTGELFF.

This chain uses TRBV6-5 with TRBJ2-7, with TRBD2 matching 8 bases. The CDR3 is 16 amino acids. The V gene end was trimmed by 2 bases and the J gene end by 3 bases; junction bases not matched to a gene: 9. Germline V gives CDR1 MNHEY, CDR2 SVGAGI. CDR3 protein: CASSYRRSGSLYEQYF. CDR3 nucleotides: TGTGCCAGCAGTTACCGAAGAAGCGGGAGTCTCTACGAGCAGTACTTC.

V and J are TRBV30 and TRBJ2-5; D possibly corresponds to TRBD1 (6 bases). The DNA end is more similar to TRBJ2-7, so the J call may be wrong. Germline CDR1 GTSNPN, CDR2 SVGIG (reference sequence). This CDR3 is built from 12 residues. The CDR3: CAWSRDNYEQYF. In nucleotides, the CDR3 is TGTGCCTGGAGTCGGGACAACTACGAGCAGTACTTC.

This clone was seen only a few times. The chain joins TRBV5-5 to TRBJ1-1, with D uncertain. This CDR3 contains 14 residues. CDR1 is SGHKS, CDR2 YYEKEE, per germline (reference sequence). Trimming left V 0 bases short and J 6 bases short, with 12 bases between. The CDR3 reads CASSLVGRGSEAFF. The CDR3 DNA is TGTGCCAGCAGCTTGGTAGGGAGAGGTTCTGAAGCTTTCTTT.

The gene calls are TRBV6-1 and TRBJ2-1, with D possibly TRBD2 on 5 matching bases. This CDR3 region has 14 residues. Germline V gives CDR1 MNHNS, CDR2 SASEGT. V shed 4 bases and J shed 3 bases, with 10 bases lying between them. CDR3 sequence: CASSGRDNYNEQFF. Here the CDR3 DNA reads TGTGCCAGCAGTGGCCGGGATAACTACAATGAGCAGTTCTTC.

The rearrangement joins TRBV18 to TRBJ1-4, with TRBD1 as a possible D gene (5 bases). Trimming removed 5 bases from V and 0 bases from J, with 19 bases in between. CDR1 KGHSH and CDR2 LQKENI come from the germline V gene. This CDR3 is built from 18 residues. The CDR3 region has the DNA TGTGCCAGCTCAGCACGAAGCACTACAGGCGCAACTAATGAAAAACTGTTTTTT. Protein: CASSARSTTGATNEKLFF.

This clone was seen more than once but under ten times. The chain employs TRBV7-2 and TRBJ2-7; D perhaps matches TRBD2 (5 bases). Per the germline V gene, CDR1 is SGHTA and CDR2 is FQGNSA. V was pared by 3 bases and J by 4 bases, with 10 bases between. The CDR3 length is 13 residues. CDR3 in DNA: TGTGCCAGCAGCTTGGAGGCCCTATACGAGCAGTACTTC. Translation: CASSLEALYEQYF.

The chain recombines TRBV7-3 with TRBJ2-3, with unresolved D. The CDR3 length is 13 residues. In germline, CDR1 is SGHTA, CDR2 FQGTGA. Deletions cut 4 bases from V and 4 bases from J, with 9 bases between. This chain's CDR3 is CASSSQSSDTQYF. The CDR3 DNA is TGTGCCAGCAGCTCACAATCATCAGATACGCAGTATTTT.

CDR3 amino acids: CASSIDRNWDNPRGELFF. In DNA form, the CDR3 reads TGTGCCAGTAGTATAGATCGAAACTGGGACAATCCACGAGGGGAGCTGTTTTTT. The V and J genes are TRBV19 and TRBJ2-2, with D perhaps TRBD1 (6 bases). The V and J ends lost 0 bases and 8 bases respectively, with 22 bases between them. Germline loops: CDR1 LNHDA, CDR2 SQIVND (reference sequence). The CDR3 spans 18 residues.